This entry features one T cell receptor (beta chain) sequence. The antigen it recognizes is unknown. No clone much larger than this one lies a single base away; base qualities are absent. CDR1 and CDR2 were assigned from the germline V gene as LGHNT and FRNRAP. From its cysteine to its phenylalanine, the CDR3 spans 16 amino acids. The read is trimmed to its CDR3 DNA, 48 bases read in frame from base 1. Relative to germline, V is missing 1 base and J is missing 5 bases, with 6 bases of the junction outside any gene match. This specimen's time point label, per the study, means: about 28 days (+/-7) after the second vaccine dose. Because spike-specific TCR depth and breadth did not differ between the two schedules, AZD1222 recipients who got a second dose at roughly 4 weeks were pooled with those who got a second dose at roughly 12 weeks. Vaccinee samples were obtained from the UK trials COV001 and COV002, which included a single-blind randomized controlled phase 2/3 trial of AZD1222 (ChAdOx1 nCoV-19) in healthy adults. Trial participant PBMC samples were collected at day 0 and day 28 after the second dose for TCRbeta chain sequencing.

This specimen belongs to a study of T cell responses to AZD1222 COVID-19 vaccine listed by TCRdb under 2021. About the full investigation: A total of 240 or so trial participants underwent TCR sequencing, of whom about 210 had received two doses of AZD1222 and approximately 26 had received two doses of the MenACWY control vaccine. Trial participants were enrolled by age into 18-55, 56-69 and 70-plus year subgroups, with about 150, 28 and 57 TCR-sequenced participants respectively.

Summary of the overall study and its limitations: Conclusions about previously exposed vaccinees are limited, since just five or six AZD1222 recipients were seropositive for SARS-CoV-2 at baseline. Most participants were white British and females outnumbered males, and the authors suggested that clonal diversity may have been underestimated. The vaccine-associated CD4 TCRs covered the entire spike protein, and the dominant responses fell in regions 160-218 and 743-854. Reportedly, almost half of the unique spike-specific TCRs recognized epitopes lying outside the regions that are mutated in the B.1.351 and B.1.1.7 variants. A significant rise in spike-specific TCR breadth and depth was observed after two AZD1222 doses relative to day 0 and relative to MenACWY recipients. In the small 56-69-year group, the increase in depth fell short of significance, most likely because of low power. Because no day 14 peak-response samples were available, repertoires were characterized only after the peak T cell response.

The CDR3 regions of human TCRbeta chains were analyzed by immunosequencing. The authors' analysis ran thus. TCRs in the repertoires were matched against a reference library of SARS-CoV-2-specific TCRs that had been generated with the MIRA antigen-specificity platform. Breadth meant the fraction of unique TCRs that were SARS-CoV-2-associated, whereas depth meant the fraction of total T cells that were SARS-CoV-2-associated. Using the MIRA data, each spike-specific TCR was assigned both to the spike region to which the TCR was reactive and to a CD4 or CD8 class. Log10-transformed breadth and depth values were compared by one-way ANOVA with Sidak's multiple comparisons tests. Here the immuneACCESS table is served through TCRdb, limited to in-frame sequences with V and J called. Missing clones are a known gap in these copies; in checked studies unresolved V genes cover under half, and the rest lacks a known reason. The V and J calls and clone size were taken over from that table, and D and trimming were inferred from the DNA. This sample holds around 130,000 clones; approximately 88% were observed only once. Around 5.3% of the sample lies in the top ten.

The chain was built from TRBV12-5 and TRBJ2-5, and 11 junctional nucleotides match TRBD2. The input for sequencing was peripheral blood, taken 28 days after the second AZD1222 dose. The clonotype comes from an adult who received the AZD1222 COVID-19 vaccine. The nucleotide sequence reads as follows: TGTGCTAGTGGTTTGGGACTAGCGGGGACGGGGGAGACCCAGTACTTC. The resulting protein is CASGLGLAGTGETQYF.